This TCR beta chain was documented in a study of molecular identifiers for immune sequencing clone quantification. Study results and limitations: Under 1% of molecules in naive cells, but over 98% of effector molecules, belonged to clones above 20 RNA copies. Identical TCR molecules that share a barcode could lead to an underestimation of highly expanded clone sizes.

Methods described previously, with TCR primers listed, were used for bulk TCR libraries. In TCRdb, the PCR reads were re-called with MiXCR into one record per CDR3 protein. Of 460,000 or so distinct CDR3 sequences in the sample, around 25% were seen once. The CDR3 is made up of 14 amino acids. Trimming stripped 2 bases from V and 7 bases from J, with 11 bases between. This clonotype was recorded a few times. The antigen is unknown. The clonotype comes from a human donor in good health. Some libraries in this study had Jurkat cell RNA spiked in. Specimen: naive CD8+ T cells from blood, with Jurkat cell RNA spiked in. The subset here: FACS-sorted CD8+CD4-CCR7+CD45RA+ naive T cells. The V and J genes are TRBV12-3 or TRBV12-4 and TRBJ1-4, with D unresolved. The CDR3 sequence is CASSLLGPGEKLFF. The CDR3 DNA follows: TGTGCCAGCAGTTTACTGGGCCCGGGTGAAAAACTGTTTTTT.